This note documents a single T cell receptor beta chain sequence. What it binds is not known. Germline V gene sequence: CDR1 SGHRS, CDR2 YFSETQ. V shed 5 bases, J shed 10 bases, and the junction held 13 bases outside the gene matches. The CDR3 is 15 amino acids. Here immunoSEQ multiplex PCR was the method, and the copy in TCRdb shows in-frame clones only, minus some. The table shows approximately 100,000 clones, with roughly 90% occurring only once. This specimen belongs to a study of OX40 agonist ivuxolimab in advanced cancers. The study's findings and limits: On average, CD8+ T cells showed a greater number of expanded clones than CD4+.

The source is an adult with an advanced solid tumor such as melanoma, head and neck, liver or kidney cancer. The chain carries TRBV5-1 and TRBJ2-1, with 9 bases fitting TRBD2. Material: CD4+ or CD8+ T cells sorted from blood, obtained in a trial of the OX40 agonist ivuxolimab. CDR3 loop: CASSTGTSMGREQFF. DNA for the CDR3: TGCGCCAGCAGTACCGGGACTAGCATGGGTCGAGAGCAGTTCTTC.